Below, one T cell receptor (beta chain) is given with its context. Its specificity is unknown. Germline CDR1 MNHEY, CDR2 SMNVEV (reference sequence). There are 15 residues in the CDR3. V shed 6 bases, J shed 5 bases, and the junction held 7 bases outside the gene matches. Healthy donors of bone marrow made up the group. A multiplex PCR was run with 60 Vbeta primers and 13 Jbeta primers. TCRdb keeps only in-frame clones here, not all; method: immunoSEQ multiplex PCR. Of about 130,000 clones in the sample, roughly three quarters are singletons; the top ten hold over 2%. This sample was taken from a study of cytomegalovirus exposure and HLA in healthy donors. Whole-study results and caveats: Some V segments (TRBV6-2 and TRBV6-3 among them) were excluded as indistinguishable. Donor immune exposure was known only as CMV serostatus. In vitro experiments confirmed that a few CMV-associated chains were specific for CMV antigens.

V gene TRBV27 combines with J gene TRBJ1-2; 12 nucleotides match TRBD1. Source material: PBMCs. This sequence originates from a man in his thirties or forties in good health and CMV-seronegative. The CDR3 sequence: CASSLGTGGFYGYTF. The CDR3 DNA reads as TGTGCCAGCAGCTTAGGGACAGGGGGCTTTTATGGCTACACCTTC.